This T cell receptor (beta chain) stems from a study of shared clonotypes between healthy human individuals. Measured with immunoSEQ multiplex PCR; TCRdb has only the in-frame clones, and not every one. This repertoire shows 450,000 to 700,000 clones, about 95% found once; its top ten account for 0.085% to 0.11%. Selected positively for CCR7 and CD45RO-negative, naive CD8 cells excluded terminally differentiated effector memory CD45RA+ cells. The sequenced sample consisted of naive CD8+ T cells sorted from blood. The sequence came from a woman between 25 and 40 years old in good health.

The CDR3 region has the DNA TGTGCCAGCAGCGCGGGTCGGACAGGTACCTCTGGGGCCAACGTCCTGACTTTC. Its translation is CASSAGRTGTSGANVLTF. The chain joins TRBV7-9 to TRBJ2-6, with 7 bases aligning to TRBD1. Germline V CDR1 and CDR2: SEHNR, FQNEAQ (reference sequence). V trimming: 5 bases; J trimming: 0 bases; junction bases outside the gene matches: 10. CDR3 length: 18 residues. Using reference TRBV7-9 and TRBJ2-6 for the parts outside the CDR3, the full variable domain is DTGVSQNPRHKITKRGQNVTFRCDPISEHNRLYWYRQTLGQGPEFLTYFQNEAQLEKSRLLSDRFSAERPKGSFSTLEIQRTEQGDSAMYLCASSAGRTGTSGANVLTFGAGSRLTVL.